These T cell receptor beta chains were read from a single sample in a study of response to subunit inactivated influenza vaccine. TCRdb reanalysed the RT-PCR reads using MiXCR and keeps one entry per CDR3 protein. The repertoire holds 500,000 to 600,000 distinct CDR3 sequences, around 11% seen once, with about 11% in the top ten. This sample was also put to use in a study of T cells expressing NK-cell markers.

This specimen consisted of PBMCs from blood, obtained on the day of vaccination. These receptors came from a man aged 45-65 years who received an inactivated influenza vaccine. Both conserved end residues are part of each CDR3. A D gene is named only where the DNA matches it firmly. The size entry is marked missing in some rows and otherwise reads once, few, many or a size class.

j_gene | abundance | v_gene | d_gene | CDR3aa | CDR3nt
TRBJ2-5 | . | TRBV14 | TRBD1 | CASSQEGQGRLWETQYF | TGTGCCAGCAGCCAAGAGGGACAGGGTAGGCTGTGGGAGACCCAGTACTTC
TRBJ2-1 | many | TRBV29-1 | . | CSVFGFSYNEQFF | TGCAGCGTTTTCGGGTTCTCCTACAATGAGCAGTTCTTC
TRBJ1-1 | few | TRBV10-2 | . | CASSEVWGAAEAFF | TGCGCCAGCAGTGAGGTGTGGGGGGCTGCTGAAGCTTTCTTT
TRBJ2-1 | . | TRBV28 | . | CASTRPKVTYNEQFF | TGTGCCAGCACTCGCCCCAAGGTTACCTACAATGAGCAGTTCTTC
TRBJ2-7 | few | TRBV5-1 | . | CASSLEIPYEQYF | TGCGCCAGCAGCTTGGAGATTCCCTACGAGCAGTACTTC
TRBJ2-7 | . | TRBV7-2 | . | CASSLSGSPTGEQYF | TGTGCCAGCAGCTTATCCGGGTCCCCCACAGGGGAGCAGTACTTC
TRBJ2-5 | . | TRBV12-3/TRBV12-4 | . | CASSKTTPRKTQYF | TGTGCCAGCAGTAAGACGACTCCCCGGAAGACCCAGTACTTC
TRBJ2-5 | few | TRBV6-2/TRBV6-3 | TRBD2 | CASRKLASNLETQYF | TGTGCCAGCAGGAAACTAGCGTCCAACCTAGAGACCCAGTACTTC
TRBJ2-7 | few | TRBV20-1 | . | CSARDYRSSYEQYF | TGCAGTGCTAGAGACTACAGGAGCTCCTACGAGCAGTACTTC
TRBJ2-6 | . | TRBV7-9 | . | CASLPAGTGANVLTF | TGTGCCAGCCTCCCAGCCGGGACTGGGGCCAACGTCCTGACTTTC
TRBJ2-6 | . | TRBV7-9 | . | CASSAPGAGANVLTF | TGTGCCAGCAGCGCACCGGGCGCTGGGGCCAACGTCCTGACTTTC
TRBJ2-2 | many | TRBV20-1 | TRBD1 | CSARDRITGELFF | TGCAGTGCAAGGGACAGGATCACCGGGGAGCTGTTTTTT
TRBJ2-5 | many | TRBV3-1 | . | CASSQDGGRIETQYF | TGTGCCAGCAGCCAAGATGGGGGCAGGATAGAGACCCAGTACTTC
TRBJ2-3 | many | TRBV7-9 | . | CASSSTTDTQYF | TGTGCCAGCAGCTCTACCACAGATACGCAGTATTTT
TRBJ2-5 | few | TRBV9 | . | CAVGRKGQETQYF | TGTGCCGTGGGAAGGAAGGGCCAAGAGACCCAGTACTTC
TRBJ1-2 | . | TRBV7-2 | TRBD1 | CASSLGGGAPGYTF | TGTGCCAGCAGCTTAGGAGGGGGCGCGCCAGGCTACACCTTC
TRBJ2-3 | . | TRBV7-2 | TRBD2 | CASTSLAGVSDTQYF | TGTGCCAGCACCTCGCTAGCGGGGGTGTCAGATACGCAGTATTTT
TRBJ2-2 | few | TRBV24-1 | . | CATSEPDRSLANTGELFF | TGTGCCACCAGTGAACCCGACAGATCCCTCGCGAACACCGGGGAGCTGTTTTTT
TRBJ2-3 | few | TRBV20-1 | . | CSTYPPKAPDTDTQYF | TGCAGTACTTACCCCCCGAAGGCCCCGGACACAGATACGCAGTATTTT
TRBJ1-2 | many | TRBV2 | . | CASSVSESYGYTF | TGTGCCAGCAGTGTTTCGGAATCCTATGGCTACACCTTC
TRBJ2-2 | few | TRBV20-1 | . | CSALQADTGELFF | TGCAGTGCTCTACAGGCTGACACCGGGGAGCTGTTTTTT
TRBJ2-5 | few | TRBV20-1 | . | CSARDTYETQYF | TGCAGTGCTAGAGACACCTACGAGACCCAGTACTTC
TRBJ1-2 | . | TRBV29-1 | TRBD1 | CSVESGGLYGYTF | TGCAGCGTTGAATCAGGGGGCCTCTATGGCTACACCTTC
TRBJ2-1 | . | TRBV9 | . | CASNPPGRALTGEQFF | TGTGCCAGCAACCCCCCAGGACGGGCCCTTACCGGTGAGCAGTTCTTC
TRBJ1-1 | . | TRBV3-1 | TRBD1 | CASSPSHRGNTEAFF | TGTGCCAGCAGCCCATCTCACAGGGGTAACACTGAAGCTTTCTTT
TRBJ2-7 | . | TRBV5-1 | TRBD2 | CASSLGTSGINPYEQYF | TGCGCCAGCAGCTTGGGGACTAGCGGGATCAATCCCTACGAGCAGTACTTC
TRBJ2-3 | . | TRBV30 | . | CAWSDRVNTDTQYF | TGTGCCTGGAGTGACAGGGTTAACACAGATACGCAGTATTTT
TRBJ2-7 | few | TRBV11-2 | TRBD2 | CASSTGLAGYLREQYF | TGTGCCAGCAGCACGGGACTAGCGGGTTACTTACGAGAGCAGTACTTC
TRBJ2-7 | few | TRBV7-2 | . | CASSLGPASSYEQYF | TGTGCCAGCAGCCTCGGGCCCGCTAGCAGCTACGAGCAGTACTTC
TRBJ1-1 | few | TRBV27 | TRBD1 | CASRWTGMPSTEAFF | TGTGCCAGCAGATGGACAGGGATGCCTTCCACTGAAGCTTTCTTT
TRBJ2-6 | . | TRBV5-1 | TRBD1 | CASSSKGTGEPGANVLTF | TGCGCCAGCAGCTCAAAGGGCACAGGGGAGCCTGGGGCCAACGTCCTGACTTTC
TRBJ1-4 | many | TRBV7-2 | . | CASSLGGSSNEKLFF | TGTGCCAGCAGCTTAGGAGGGTCTAGTAATGAAAAACTGTTTTTT
TRBJ1-3 | . | TRBV5-1 | . | CASRLGSGTSGNTIYF | TGCGCCAGCAGGTTGGGTTCGGGGACCTCTGGAAACACCATATATTTT
TRBJ2-2 | . | TRBV10-3 | TRBD2 | CAISDRDYRNTGELFF | TGTGCCATCAGTGACCGGGACTACAGGAACACCGGGGAGCTGTTTTTT
TRBJ1-1 | few | TRBV9 | . | CASSVSSGRSIMNTEAFF | TGTGCCAGCAGCGTGAGTTCGGGACGGAGTATTATGAACACTGAAGCTTTCTTT
TRBJ2-3 | . | TRBV7-9 | . | CASSPPSGPTDTQYF | TGTGCCAGCAGCCCCCCGTCGGGGCCTACAGATACGCAGTATTTT
TRBJ1-5 | . | TRBV3-1 | . | CASSQGRSVSQPQHF | TGTGCCAGCAGTCAAGGACGGTCCGTTAGTCAGCCCCAGCATTTT
TRBJ2-5 | . | TRBV11-2 | . | CASSSPAYETQYF | TGTGCCAGCAGCTCGCCTGCTTATGAGACCCAGTACTTC
TRBJ1-5 | . | TRBV10-3 | . | CATSSRDRSNQPQHF | TGTGCCACCTCCTCCCGTGACAGAAGCAATCAGCCCCAGCATTTT
TRBJ2-7 | . | TRBV6-2/TRBV6-3 | TRBD2 | CASRTSSGSSEQYF | TGTGCCAGCAGGACCTCTAGCGGGAGCTCCGAGCAGTACTTC
TRBJ2-7 | . | TRBV5-1 | TRBD2 | CASSLGPAGERYEQYF | TGCGCCAGCAGCTTGGGGCCAGCGGGGGAAAGATACGAGCAGTACTTC
TRBJ2-5 | . | TRBV7-8 | . | CASTSGRFQETQYF | TGTGCCAGCACCTCGGGGAGATTCCAAGAGACCCAGTACTTC
TRBJ2-7 | many | TRBV7-2 | TRBD1 | CASSPTGGYEQYF | TGTGCCAGCAGCCCGACAGGGGGTTACGAGCAGTACTTC
TRBJ1-1 | . | TRBV19 | . | CASEMPDSKITEAFF | TGTGCCAGTGAGATGCCAGACAGCAAGATCACTGAAGCTTTCTTT
TRBJ2-7 | . | TRBV19 | TRBD2 | CASTQTRASGRTTYEQYF | TGTGCCAGTACCCAAACTCGGGCTAGCGGGAGAACTACCTACGAGCAGTACTTC
TRBJ2-1 | few | TRBV7-3 | . | CASSLSSDFEQFF | TGTGCCAGCAGCTTATCTAGCGATTTTGAGCAGTTCTTC
TRBJ2-3 | few | TRBV30 | TRBD2 | CAFSEGSGITDTQYF | TGTGCCTTCTCTGAGGGTAGCGGGATCACAGATACGCAGTATTTT
TRBJ2-5 | few | TRBV6-5 | TRBD1 | CASSYLEGTGGSSRETQYF | TGTGCCAGCAGTTACCTCGAAGGGACAGGAGGGAGTTCAAGGGAGACCCAGTACTTC
TRBJ1-3 | many | TRBV5-1 | . | CASSLEFGKVSGNTIYF | TGCGCCAGCAGCTTGGAGTTCGGGAAAGTCTCTGGAAACACCATATATTTT
TRBJ2-5 | few | TRBV11-2 | TRBD1 | CASSPGTGRQETQYF | TGTGCCAGCAGCCCCGGGACAGGCCGACAAGAGACCCAGTACTTC
TRBJ2-2 | . | TRBV27 | TRBD2 | CASSLKFAGGSGELFF | TGTGCCAGCAGTTTAAAGTTCGCGGGGGGAAGCGGGGAGCTGTTTTTT
TRBJ2-5 | few | TRBV20-1 | . | CSAQEEETQYF | TGCAGTGCCCAAGAGGAAGAGACCCAGTACTTC
TRBJ2-5 | few | TRBV12-3/TRBV12-4 | TRBD1 | CASSRQGSETQYF | TGTGCCAGCAGCCGACAGGGGTCGGAGACCCAGTACTTC
TRBJ1-1 | few | TRBV11-2 | . | CASSLDLTEAFF | TGTGCCAGCAGCTTAGACCTTACGGAAGCTTTCTTT
TRBJ2-5 | . | TRBV5-1 | . | CASSPALRTARETQYF | TGCGCCAGCAGCCCTGCCCTCCGGACCGCGAGGGAGACCCAGTACTTC
TRBJ2-3 | . | TRBV5-5 | . | CASSGGPTSTDTQYF | TGTGCCAGCAGCGGGGGACCAACAAGCACAGATACGCAGTATTTT
TRBJ1-2 | . | TRBV7-9 | . | CASSVSVESSVYGYTF | TGTGCCAGCAGCGTCTCGGTCGAGTCTTCCGTCTATGGCTACACCTTC
TRBJ2-7 | . | TRBV28 | TRBD1 | CASSRRDSYEQYF | TGTGCCAGCAGCCGTCGGGACAGCTACGAGCAGTACTTC
TRBJ2-2 | few | TRBV7-9 | TRBD2 | CASSPRTSPGELFF | TGTGCCAGCAGCCCACGGACTAGCCCCGGGGAGCTGTTTTTT